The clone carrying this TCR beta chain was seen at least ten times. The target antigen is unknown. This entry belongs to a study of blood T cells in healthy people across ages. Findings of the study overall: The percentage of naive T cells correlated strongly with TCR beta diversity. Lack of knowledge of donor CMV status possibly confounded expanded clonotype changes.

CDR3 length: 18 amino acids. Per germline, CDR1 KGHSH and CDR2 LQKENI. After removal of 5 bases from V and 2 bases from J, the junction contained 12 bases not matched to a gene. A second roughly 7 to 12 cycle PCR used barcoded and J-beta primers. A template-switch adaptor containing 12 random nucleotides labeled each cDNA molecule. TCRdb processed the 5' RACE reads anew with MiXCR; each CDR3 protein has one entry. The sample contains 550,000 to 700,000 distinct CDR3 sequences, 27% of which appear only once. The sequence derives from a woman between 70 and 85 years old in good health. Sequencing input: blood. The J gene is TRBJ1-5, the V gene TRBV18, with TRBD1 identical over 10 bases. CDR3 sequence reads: CASSSGQGGKRGNQPQHF. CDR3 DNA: TGTGCCAGCTCATCAGGACAGGGGGGAAAACGGGGCAATCAGCCCCAGCATTTT.